The present T cell receptor (beta chain) was sequenced within a study of radiotherapy plus CTLA-4 blockade in lung cancer. The overall study: Objective responses were observed in more than 15% of patients, and disease control was achieved by about 30%. General observations from the study: Early blood T cell clone dynamics, with interferon-beta, were reported to best predict response. Expansion in blood of tumor-derived TCR clones was seen after radiotherapy plus ipilimumab.

A word on this clone: Its antigen is currently unknown.

V shed 2 bases and J shed 4 bases, with 8 bases lying between them. Germline CDR1 is GTSNPN and CDR2 is SVGIG (reference sequence). The CDR3 contains 12 residues. Generated by immunoSEQ multiplex PCR, the TCRdb table keeps only in-frame clones and is missing some. The table records about 76,000 clones, 84% of them present only once. This receptor was identified in a human donor with non-small cell lung cancer who had stable disease on radiotherapy plus ipilimumab. The sequencing here drew on peripheral blood, taken from a patient treated with radiotherapy plus ipilimumab. V and J are TRBV30 and TRBJ2-5; D ambiguous. The CDR3 sequence: CAWSTSRETQYF. The CDR3 bases are TGTGCCTGGAGTACTTCGAGAGAGACCCAGTACTTC.